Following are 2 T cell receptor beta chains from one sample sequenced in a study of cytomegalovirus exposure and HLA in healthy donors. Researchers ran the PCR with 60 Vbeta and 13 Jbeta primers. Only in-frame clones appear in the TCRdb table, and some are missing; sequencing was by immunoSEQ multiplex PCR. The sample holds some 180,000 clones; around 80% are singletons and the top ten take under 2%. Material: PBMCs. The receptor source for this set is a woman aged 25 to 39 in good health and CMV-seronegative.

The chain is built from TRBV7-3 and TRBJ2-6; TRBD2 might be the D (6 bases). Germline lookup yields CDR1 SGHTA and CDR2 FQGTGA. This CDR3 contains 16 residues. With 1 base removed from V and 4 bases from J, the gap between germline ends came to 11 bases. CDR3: CASSLMGGSGANVLTF. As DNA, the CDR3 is TGTGCCAGCAGCTTAATGGGAGGATCAGGGGCCAACGTCCTGACTTTC.

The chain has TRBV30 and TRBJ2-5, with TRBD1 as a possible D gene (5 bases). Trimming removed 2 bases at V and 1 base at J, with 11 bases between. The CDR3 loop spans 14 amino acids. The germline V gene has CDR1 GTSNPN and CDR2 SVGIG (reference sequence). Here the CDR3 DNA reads TGTGCCTGGAGTCAAACAGGTTTCCAAGAGACCCAGTACTTC. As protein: CAWSQTGFQETQYF.